This T cell receptor beta chain was sequenced for a study of blood T cell repertoires in COVID-19. In the study overall: Samples taken during acute and convalescent COVID-19 were collected in the United States, Italy and Spain. In each case, the material was cDNA or gDNA derived from T cells, B-cell-depleted T cells, or PBMCs.

Authors' processing steps: Scientists estimated how many nucleated cells there were by amplifying reference gene primers. Measured with immunoSEQ multiplex PCR; TCRdb has only the in-frame clones, and not every one. Clone size and the V and J calls come from that table; the DNA yielded D and trimming. The sample gives around 35,000 clones, more than 70% of which show up once; 7% to 7.5% is in the top ten. Germline assignment: CDR1 MDHEN and CDR2 SYDVKM. The CDR3 sequence is 14 residues long. Trimming left V 4 bases short and J 1 base short, with 7 bases between. The V gene is TRBV28, the J gene TRBJ2-2; no reliable D call. The clonotype originates from a human donor in a cohort sampled during active COVID-19. Material for sequencing was peripheral blood. The CDR3 loop reads CASSSRLNTGELFF. CDR3 DNA sequence: TGTGCCAGCAGTTCGCGACTGAACACCGGGGAGCTGTTTTTT.